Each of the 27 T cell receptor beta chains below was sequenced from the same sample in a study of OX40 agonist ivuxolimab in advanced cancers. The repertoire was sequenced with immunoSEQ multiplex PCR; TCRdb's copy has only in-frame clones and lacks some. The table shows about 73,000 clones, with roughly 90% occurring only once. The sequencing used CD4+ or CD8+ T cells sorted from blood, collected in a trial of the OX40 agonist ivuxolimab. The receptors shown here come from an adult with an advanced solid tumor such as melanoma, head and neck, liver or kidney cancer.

The CDR3 DNA follows: TGTGCCACCAGCAGAGGGGGGGGTAGGACTGAAGCTTTCTTT. Translating it yields CATSRGGGRTEAFF. The chain is built from TRBV15 and TRBJ1-1, with D perhaps TRBD1 (5 bases). CDR1 is LNHNV and CDR2 is YYDKDF in the germline V gene (reference sequence). The V end lost 1 base, the J end lost 5 bases, and 11 bases lay between the germline ends. The CDR3 is 14 amino acids.

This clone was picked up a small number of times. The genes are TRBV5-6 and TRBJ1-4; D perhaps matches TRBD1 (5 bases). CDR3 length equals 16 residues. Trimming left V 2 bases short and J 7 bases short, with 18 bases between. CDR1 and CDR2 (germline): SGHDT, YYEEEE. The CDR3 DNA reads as TGTGCCAGCAGCTTTAGAAGGGGAGAGAGGGCTGAAAAACTGTTTTTT. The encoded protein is CASSFRRGERAEKLFF.

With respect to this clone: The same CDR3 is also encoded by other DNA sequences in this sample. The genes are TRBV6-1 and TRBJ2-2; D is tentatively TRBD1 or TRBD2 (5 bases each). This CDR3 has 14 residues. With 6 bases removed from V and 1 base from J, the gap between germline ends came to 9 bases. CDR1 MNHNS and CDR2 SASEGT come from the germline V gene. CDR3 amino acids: CASRGPVNTGELFF. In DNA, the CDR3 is TGTGCCAGCAGGGGACCGGTGAACACCGGGGAGCTGTTTTTT.

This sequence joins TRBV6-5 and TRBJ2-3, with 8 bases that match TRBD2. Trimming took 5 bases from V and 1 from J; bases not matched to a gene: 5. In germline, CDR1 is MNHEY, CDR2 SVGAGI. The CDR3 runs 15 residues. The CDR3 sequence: CASSLSGGGTDTQYF. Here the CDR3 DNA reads TGTGCCAGCAGTCTTTCGGGGGGGGGCACAGATACGCAGTATTTT.

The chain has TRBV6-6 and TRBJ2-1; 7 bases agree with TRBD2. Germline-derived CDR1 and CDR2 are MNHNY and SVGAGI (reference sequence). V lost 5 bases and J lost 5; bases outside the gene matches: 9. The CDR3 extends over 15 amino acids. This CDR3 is CASSALGGSNNEQFF. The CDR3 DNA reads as TGTGCCAGCAGTGCCCTAGGCGGGAGTAACAATGAGCAGTTCTTC.

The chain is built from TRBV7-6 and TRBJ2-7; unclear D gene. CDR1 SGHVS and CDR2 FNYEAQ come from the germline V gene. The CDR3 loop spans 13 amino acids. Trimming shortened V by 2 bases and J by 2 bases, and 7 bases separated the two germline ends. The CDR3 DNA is TGTGCCAGCAGCTTAAACGAAGCCTACGAGCAGTACTTC. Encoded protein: CASSLNEAYEQYF.

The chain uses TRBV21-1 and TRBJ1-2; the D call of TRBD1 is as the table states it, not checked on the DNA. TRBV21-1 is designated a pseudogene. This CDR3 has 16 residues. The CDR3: CASSKPGGQGNYGYTF. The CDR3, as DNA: TGTGCCAGCAGCAAACCCGGGGGACAGGGGAACTATGGCTACACCTTC.

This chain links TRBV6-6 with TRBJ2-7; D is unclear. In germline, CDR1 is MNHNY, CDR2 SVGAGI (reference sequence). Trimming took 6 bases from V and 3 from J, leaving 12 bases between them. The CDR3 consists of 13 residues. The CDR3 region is CASSLFSDYEQYF. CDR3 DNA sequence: TGTGCCAGCAGCCTCTTCTCTGACTACGAGCAGTACTTC.

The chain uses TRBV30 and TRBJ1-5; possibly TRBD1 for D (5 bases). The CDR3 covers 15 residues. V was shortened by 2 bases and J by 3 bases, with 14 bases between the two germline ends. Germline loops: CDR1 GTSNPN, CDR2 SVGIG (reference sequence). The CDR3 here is CAWSSPGRYNQPQHF. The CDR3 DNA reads TGTGCCTGGAGTTCCCCGGGACGGTACAATCAGCCCCAGCATTTT.

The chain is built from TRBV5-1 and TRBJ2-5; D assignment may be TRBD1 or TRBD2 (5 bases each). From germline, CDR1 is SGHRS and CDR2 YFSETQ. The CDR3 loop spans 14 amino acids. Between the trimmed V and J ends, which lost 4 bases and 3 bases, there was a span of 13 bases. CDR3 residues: CASSAGTNKETQYF. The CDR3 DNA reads TGCGCCAGCAGCGCCGGGACGAACAAAGAGACCCAGTACTTC.

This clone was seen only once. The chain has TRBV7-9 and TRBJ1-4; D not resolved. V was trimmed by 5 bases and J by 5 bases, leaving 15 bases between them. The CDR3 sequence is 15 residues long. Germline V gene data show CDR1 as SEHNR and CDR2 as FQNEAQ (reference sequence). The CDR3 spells CASSLWQERNEKLFF. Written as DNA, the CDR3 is TGTGCCAGCAGCCTTTGGCAGGAGCGGAATGAAAAACTGTTTTTT.

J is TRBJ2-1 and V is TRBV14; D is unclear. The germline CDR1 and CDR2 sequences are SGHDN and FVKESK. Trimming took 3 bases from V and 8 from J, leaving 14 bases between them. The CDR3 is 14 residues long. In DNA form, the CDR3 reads TGTGCCAGCAGCCACATAACTCTGCAGTATGAGCAGTTCTTC. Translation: CASSHITLQYEQFF.

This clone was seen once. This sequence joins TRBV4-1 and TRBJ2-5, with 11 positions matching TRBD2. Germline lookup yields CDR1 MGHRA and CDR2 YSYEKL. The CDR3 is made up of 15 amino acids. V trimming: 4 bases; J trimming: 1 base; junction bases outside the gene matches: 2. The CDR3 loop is CASSRTSGSQETQYF. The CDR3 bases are TGCGCCAGCAGCCGGACTAGCGGGTCCCAAGAGACCCAGTACTTC.

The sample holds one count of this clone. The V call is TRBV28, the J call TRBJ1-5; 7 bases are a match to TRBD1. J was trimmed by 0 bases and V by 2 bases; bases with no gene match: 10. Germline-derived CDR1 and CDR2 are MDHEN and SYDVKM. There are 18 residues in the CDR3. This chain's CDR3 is CASSLAGQFDTSNQPQHF. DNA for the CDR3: TGTGCCAGCAGTTTAGCGGGACAGTTTGATACTAGCAATCAGCCCCAGCATTTT.

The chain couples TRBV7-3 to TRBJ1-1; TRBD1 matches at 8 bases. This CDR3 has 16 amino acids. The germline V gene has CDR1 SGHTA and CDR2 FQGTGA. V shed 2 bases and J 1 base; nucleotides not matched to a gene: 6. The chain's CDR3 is CASSLAGQGRNTEAFF. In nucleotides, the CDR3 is TGTGCCAGCAGCTTAGCCGGACAGGGAAGGAACACTGAAGCTTTCTTT. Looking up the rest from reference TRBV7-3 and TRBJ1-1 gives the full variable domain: GAGVSQTPSNKVTEKGKYVELRCDPISGHTALYWYRQSLGQGPEFLIYFQGTGAADDSGLPNDRFFAVRPEGSVSTLKIQRTERGDSAVYLCASSLAGQGRNTEAFFGQGTRLTVV.

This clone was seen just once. The CDR3 DNA reads as TGCGCCAGCAGCTTGAATGGGAACACCGGGGAGCTGTTTTTT. This translates into CASSLNGNTGELFF. The chain couples TRBV5-1 to TRBJ2-2; D unclear. This CDR3 contains 14 residues. Germline V CDR1 and CDR2: SGHRS, YFSETQ. V lost 1 base and J lost 1, with 5 bases in between.

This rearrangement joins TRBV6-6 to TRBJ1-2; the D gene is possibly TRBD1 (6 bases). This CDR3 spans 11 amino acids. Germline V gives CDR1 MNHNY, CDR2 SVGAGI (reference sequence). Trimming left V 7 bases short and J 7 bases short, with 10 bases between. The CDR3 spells CASTIRGGYTF. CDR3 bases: TGTGCCAGCACCATCAGGGGTGGCTACACCTTC.

CDR3 amino acids: CASSPTSQGSYGYTF. CDR3 coding DNA: TGTGCCAGCAGTCCCACCTCCCAGGGGTCGTATGGCTACACCTTC. This chain joins TRBV6-1 and TRBJ1-2; TRBD1 might be the D (6 bases). CDR3 size: 15 residues. CDR1 and CDR2 (germline): MNHNS, SASEGT. Deletions cut 5 bases from V and 5 bases from J, with 18 bases between.

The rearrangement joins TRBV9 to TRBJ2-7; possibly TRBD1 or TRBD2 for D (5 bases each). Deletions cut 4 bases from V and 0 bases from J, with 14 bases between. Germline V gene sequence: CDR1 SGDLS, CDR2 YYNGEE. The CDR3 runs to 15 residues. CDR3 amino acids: CASSPRDVSSYEQYF. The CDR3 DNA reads TGTGCCAGCAGCCCAAGGGACGTCTCCTCCTACGAGCAGTACTTC.

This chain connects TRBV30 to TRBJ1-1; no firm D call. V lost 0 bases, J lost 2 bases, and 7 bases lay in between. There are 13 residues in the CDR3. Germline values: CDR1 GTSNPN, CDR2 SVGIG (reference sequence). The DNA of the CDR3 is TGTGCCTGGAGTGTACAACCAAACACTGAAGCTTTCTTT. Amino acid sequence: CAWSVQPNTEAFF.

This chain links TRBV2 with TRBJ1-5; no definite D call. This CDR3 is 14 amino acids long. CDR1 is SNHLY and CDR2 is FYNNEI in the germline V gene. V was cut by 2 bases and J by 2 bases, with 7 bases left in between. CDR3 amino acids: CASSERKGNQPQHF. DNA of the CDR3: TGTGCCAGCAGTGAACGGAAGGGCAATCAGCCCCAGCATTTT.

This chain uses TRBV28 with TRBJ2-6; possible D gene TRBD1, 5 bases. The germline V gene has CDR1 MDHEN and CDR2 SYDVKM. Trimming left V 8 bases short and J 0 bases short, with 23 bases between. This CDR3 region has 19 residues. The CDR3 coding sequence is TGTGCCAGCTCAGTTTCGTCTTGGGGCAGGCTCTCTGGGGCCAACGTCCTGACTTTC. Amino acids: CASSVSSWGRLSGANVLTF.

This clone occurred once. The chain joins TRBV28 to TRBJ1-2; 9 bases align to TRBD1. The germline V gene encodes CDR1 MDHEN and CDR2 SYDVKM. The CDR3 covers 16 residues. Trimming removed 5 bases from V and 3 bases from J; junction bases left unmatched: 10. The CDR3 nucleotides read TGTGCCAGCAGTCTCTGGGGACAGGGTAATCACTATGGCTACACCTTC. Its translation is CASSLWGQGNHYGYTF.

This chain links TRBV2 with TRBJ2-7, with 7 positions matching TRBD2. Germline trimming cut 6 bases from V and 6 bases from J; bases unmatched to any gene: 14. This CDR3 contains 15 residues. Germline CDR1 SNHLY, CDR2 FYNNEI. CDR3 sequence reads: CASRGGTSARFEQYF. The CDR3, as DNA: TGTGCCAGCAGGGGGGGAACTAGCGCCAGGTTCGAGCAGTACTTC.

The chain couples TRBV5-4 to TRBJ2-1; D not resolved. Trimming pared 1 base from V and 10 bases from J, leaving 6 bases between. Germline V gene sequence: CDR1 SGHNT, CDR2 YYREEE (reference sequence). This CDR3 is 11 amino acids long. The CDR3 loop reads CASSLTGEQFF. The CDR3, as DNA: TGTGCCAGCAGCTTGACGGGCGAGCAGTTCTTC.

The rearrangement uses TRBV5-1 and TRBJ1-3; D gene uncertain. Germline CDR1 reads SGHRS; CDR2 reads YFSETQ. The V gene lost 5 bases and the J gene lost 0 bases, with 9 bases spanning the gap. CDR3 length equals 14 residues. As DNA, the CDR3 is TGCGCCAGCAGAGACGGCTACTCTGGAAACACCATATATTTT. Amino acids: CASRDGYSGNTIYF.

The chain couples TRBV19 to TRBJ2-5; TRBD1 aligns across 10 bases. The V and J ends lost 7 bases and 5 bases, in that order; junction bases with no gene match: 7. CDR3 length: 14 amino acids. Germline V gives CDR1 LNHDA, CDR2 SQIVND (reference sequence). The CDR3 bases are TGTGCCAGTAACCACCGGGGACAGGGGGAGACCCAGTACTTC. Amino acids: CASNHRGQGETQYF.